These 30 T cell receptor beta chains share one sample of origin, sequenced in a study of tumor-infiltrating lymphocytes in primary liver carcinoma. RNA and DNA were co-extracted from about 19-30 mg of unsorted bulk tissue. Reverse transcription of roughly 0.5 ug total RNA with a constant-region primer produced TCR beta cDNA. ARM-PCR, slightly modified, supplied the TCR beta libraries through three nested multiplex PCR rounds. Forward primers for TRBV1-TRBV30 and a C-beta reverse primer served the first two PCR rounds, at about 11 cycles each. TCRdb independently ran MiXCR on the multiplex PCR reads; one entry per CDR3 protein. This table holds approximately 46,000 distinct CDR3 sequences, about 75% found once. The source material was tumor-adjacent normal liver tissue. All receptors come from a woman under 40 with primary liver carcinoma and hepatitis B virus infection.

This clonotype was recorded once. Its ends do not fully match the called genes, so a read error is possible. CDR3 nucleotides: TGTGCCAGCGGCTTAGCGACGGCCTCCTACATGCAATACTTC. Protein: CASGLATASYMQYF. This sequence joins TRBV11-1 and TRBJ2-7, with a possible D match to TRBD2 (5 bases). CDR3 length: 14 residues. Per germline, CDR1 SGHAT and CDR2 FQDESV (reference sequence). Full variable domain (remainder filled in from reference TRBV11-1 and TRBJ2-7): EAEVAQSPRYKITEKSQAVAFWCDPISGHATLYWYRQILGQGPELLVQFQDESVVDDSQLPKDRFSAERLKGVDSTLKIQPAELGDSAMYLCASGLATASYMQYFGPGTRLTVT.

To note about this clonotype: This may stem from a read error, because a much larger clone lies one nucleotide away. The rearrangement uses TRBV28 and TRBJ1-6, with D hard to call. V was clipped by 11 bases and J by 4 bases, with 12 bases between them. The CDR3 is made up of 13 amino acids. In germline, CDR1 is MDHEN, CDR2 SYDVKM. The CDR3 sequence is CARTRQYNSPLHF. For the CDR3, the DNA is TGTGCCCGCACCAGGCAATATAATTCACCCCTCCACTTT. The full variable domain, in which reference TRBV28 and TRBJ1-6 provide the parts outside the CDR3, is DVKVTQSSRYLVKRTGEKVFLECVQDMDHENMFWYRQDPGLGLRLIYFSYDVKMKEKGDIPEGYSVSREKKERFSLILESASTNQTSMYLCARTRQYNSPLHFGNGTRLTVT.

This clonotype was observed at least ten times. A clone one base away is much larger, so this may be a read error. The gene calls are TRBV4-1 and TRBJ2-5, with unresolved D. The length of the CDR3 is 13 residues. CDR1 and CDR2 (germline): MGHRA, YSYEKL. CDR3 protein: CASSQAPLEAQYF. The DNA of the CDR3 is TGCGCCAGCAGCCAAGCGCCTTTAGAGGCCCAGTACTTC.

Comment on this clonotype: At one boundary the junction diverges from the germline segment, which might be a read error. J is TRBJ2-4 and V is TRBV4-2; tentative D call: TRBD1 (6 bases). The CDR3 is 15 amino acids. Germline loops: CDR1 LGHNA, CDR2 YNFKEQ. The CDR3 sequence: CASSLGATGQNTQYF. The CDR3 DNA sequence: TGTGCCAGCAGCCTAGGCGCGACAGGCCAAAACACTCAGTACTTC.

This chain uses TRBV5-6 with TRBJ2-2, with D unresolved. CDR1 and CDR2 (germline): SGHDT, YYEEEE. The CDR3 is made up of 15 amino acids. CDR3 protein: CTCSLAPRVSGELFF. CDR3 bases: TGTACATGCAGCTTGGCACCCAGAGTCTCCGGGGAGCTGTTTTTT.

Worth noting for this clonotype: An end of the junction does not agree with germline; a read error may underlie this. The CDR3 loop reads CASSNVTLNTQAFF. CDR3 sequence (DNA): TGTGCCAGCAGTAACGTGACATTGAACACTCAAGCTTTCTTT. The chain employs TRBV6-1 and TRBJ1-1; D gene unclear. CDR3 length equals 14 residues. Germline V gene lookup returns CDR1 MNHNS and CDR2 SASEGT.

The V call is TRBV12-3 or TRBV12-4, the J call TRBJ2-2; 7 positions agree with TRBD1. The ends lost 11 bases at V and 6 bases at J; junction bases unmatched: 12. The CDR3 has 14 residues. CDR3 nucleotide sequence: TGTGCCGGCACTCCCTTGACAGGGCCCGGGGAGCTGTTTTTT. As protein: CAGTPLTGPGELFF.

This clonotype was counted at least ten times. CDR3 residues: CASSPRGGWNSPLHF. DNA of the CDR3: TGTGCCAGCAGCCCCCGGGGGGGCTGGAATTCACCCCTCCACTTT. This chain uses TRBV5-6 with TRBJ1-6; the D gene is possibly TRBD1 (6 bases). CDR3 length: 15 amino acids. Germline V lookup: CDR1 SGHDT, CDR2 YYEEEE. The ends were cut back, 4 bases at V and 7 bases at J, with 15 bases in the middle.

This clonotype was recorded once. The J gene is TRBJ2-3, the V gene TRBV14; tentatively, D is TRBD1 or TRBD2 (6 bases each). V was pared by 3 bases and J by 11 bases, with 27 bases between. Germline V CDR1 and CDR2: SGHDN, FVKESK. The CDR3 sequence is 17 residues long. The CDR3 DNA sequence: TGTGCCAGCAGCCAGGATGCCGGAGGGGGAGTTCTGTTGATGCAGTATTTT. Translation gives CASSQDAGGGVLLMQYF.

Note on this clonotype: The junction does not match germline at one end; this may be a read error. The rearrangement uses TRBV4-1 and TRBJ2-7; TRBD2 is a possible D gene (7 bases). The CDR3 is 15 amino acids. The germline gives CDR1 MGHRA, CDR2 YSYEKL. As DNA, the CDR3 is TGCGCCGGCAGCCAAGATAAGGGGGGGACTTACGAGCAGTACTTC. This encodes CAGSQDKGGTYEQYF.

Concerning this clonotype: The junction departs from germline at one end; a sequencing error may be responsible. The V and J genes are TRBV6-5 and TRBJ2-2; D is possibly TRBD1 (6 bases). CDR3 size: 15 residues. Germline V gene sequence: CDR1 MNHEY, CDR2 SVGAGI. CDR3 protein: CPSSSPGHHTGELFF. CDR3 in DNA: TGTCCCAGCAGTTCACCGGGACACCACACAGGGGAGCTGTTTTTT.

The chain uses TRBV6-6 and TRBJ2-7; 9 nucleotides align to TRBD1. The length of the CDR3 is 10 residues. Germline values: CDR1 MNHNY, CDR2 SVGAGI (reference sequence). The CDR3 region has the DNA TGTGTCAGGGGCCGGGACAGGGCCTACTTC. Its translation is CVRGRDRAYF.

The CDR3 DNA follows: TGTGCCAGCAGTTTCGGGACACTTTATAGCTACACCTTC. Translating gives CASSFGTLYSYTF. V is TRBV12-3 or TRBV12-4 and J is TRBJ1-2; a weak D match, TRBD1 (6 bases). V was cut by 3 bases and J by 9 bases, with 14 bases left in between. The CDR3 extends over 13 amino acids.

Turning to this clonotype: One junction end disagrees with the germline gene, perhaps due to a read error. The V call is TRBV7-3, the J call TRBJ2-2; D possibly matches TRBD1 or TRBD2 (5 bases each). The germline V gene has CDR1 SGHTA and CDR2 FQGTGA. This CDR3 has 16 residues. In nucleotides, the CDR3 is TGCGCCAGCAACCCAGCGGACATGGGGCGCGTTGGGGAGCTGTTTTTT. Translated: CASNPADMGRVGELFF.

A remark on this clonotype: One end of the junction is discordant with germline, which a read error may explain. The chain joins TRBV6-2 or TRBV6-3 to TRBJ2-5; D is ambiguous. CDR1 and CDR2 from the germline V gene are MNHEY and SVGEGT. The CDR3 is 15 amino acids. The CDR3 DNA follows: TGTGCCAGCAGTCACTCAGTAGTGTCGGGAGAGACCCAGTACTTC. Protein: CASSHSVVSGETQYF.

About this clonotype: A junction end diverges from the germline sequence, so it may reflect a read error. The rearrangement joins TRBV6-5 to TRBJ1-6; a possible D gene is TRBD1 (5 bases). In germline, CDR1 is MNHEY, CDR2 SVGAGI. The CDR3 has 15 amino acids. CDR3 region: CVSTERGAPLSPLHF. In DNA, the CDR3 is TGTGTCAGCACGGAAAGGGGTGCCCCCCTTTCACCCCTCCACTTT.

This clonotype was seen at least ten times. This chain links TRBV6-2 or TRBV6-3 with TRBJ2-6, with 7 positions matching TRBD1. V lost 6 bases to trimming and J lost 0 bases; unmatched junction nucleotides: 5. Germline values: CDR1 MNHEY, CDR2 SVGEGT. The CDR3 runs 16 residues. The CDR3 reads CASSRTGASGANVLTF. CDR3 DNA sequence: TGTGCCAGCAGCCGGACAGGCGCCTCTGGGGCCAACGTCCTGACTTTC.

This clonotype has a count of ten or more. The V gene is TRBV5-1, the J gene TRBJ2-3; possible D gene TRBD2, 5 bases. The germline V gene encodes CDR1 SGHRS and CDR2 YFSETQ. The CDR3 extends over 13 amino acids. V lost 6 bases to trimming and J lost 3 bases, with 11 bases between them. The CDR3 nucleotides are TGCGCCAGCACCCTACAGCGGACAGATACGCAGTATTTT. Amino acid sequence: CASTLQRTDTQYF.

This chain links TRBV6-1 with TRBJ2-3, with TRBD2 identical over 7 bases. The CDR3 loop spans 15 amino acids. CDR1 is MNHNS, CDR2 SASEGT, per germline. Germline trimming cut 2 bases from V and 6 bases from J; bases unmatched to any gene: 8. CDR3: CASSEHAGEGDTQYF. The CDR3 bases are TGTGCCAGCAGTGAACATGCGGGAGAAGGGGATACGCAGTATTTT.

This clonotype was recorded many times. The rearrangement links TRBV19 to TRBJ2-1; 8 nucleotides line up with TRBD2. Germline V gene data show CDR1 as LNHDA and CDR2 as SQIVND (reference sequence). This CDR3 has 15 amino acids. V gave up 3 bases and J gave up 8 bases; unmatched junction bases: 9. The chain's CDR3 is CASSIRSGSKDEQFF. The DNA of the CDR3 is TGTGCCAGTAGTATTCGGAGCGGGAGTAAAGATGAGCAGTTCTTC.

The rearrangement links TRBV6-6 to TRBJ2-5; unclear D gene. The germline CDR1 and CDR2 sequences are MNHNY and SVGAGI (reference sequence). The CDR3 loop spans 14 amino acids. The germline V and J ends were trimmed by 2 bases and 2 bases, with 9 bases remaining between them. CDR3 amino acids: CASSYGVPQETQYF. The CDR3 DNA follows: TGTGCCAGCAGTTACGGGGTGCCACAAGAGACCCAGTACTTC.

This clonotype has ten or more counts. Here the CDR3 reads CAISESGYDTEAFF. The CDR3 DNA reads as TGTGCCATCAGTGAGTCGGGCTATGACACTGAAGCTTTCTTT. The chain is built from TRBV10-3 and TRBJ1-1; no firm D call. Germline V gene data show CDR1 as ENHRY and CDR2 as SYGVKD. V lost 0 bases and J lost 3, with 8 bases in between. The CDR3 is made up of 14 amino acids.

The table lists this clonotype with a few counts. A single base separates this from a much larger clone, so it may be a read error. V gene TRBV6-2 or TRBV6-3 combines with J gene TRBJ2-2; D might be TRBD2 (6 bases). The germline CDR1 and CDR2 sequences are MNHEY and SVGEGT. V gave up 7 bases and J gave up 5 bases, with 11 bases separating them. This CDR3 has 13 amino acids. CDR3 sequence: CASMDYVTGELFF. The CDR3 DNA reads TGTGCCAGCATGGACTATGTGACCGGGGAGCTGTTTTTT.

The chain joins TRBV11-2 to TRBJ2-1, with D unclear. This CDR3 has 11 residues. Germline CDR1 SGHAT, CDR2 FQNNGV. V lost 5 bases and J lost 16, with 15 bases in between. CDR3 in amino acids: CASSPGQSLFF. The CDR3 region has the DNA TGTGCCAGCAGCCCAGGTCAGAGTCTTTTCTTC. Complete variable domain (other parts from reference TRBV11-2 and TRBJ2-1): EAGVAQSPRYKIIEKRQSVAFWCNPISGHATLYWYQQILGQGPKLLIQFQNNGVVDDSQLPKDRFSAERLKGVDSTLKIQPAKLEDSAVYLCASSPGQSLFFGPGTRLTVL.

Concerning this clonotype: Compared with germline, one end of the junction differs, possibly owing to a read error. J is TRBJ2-7 and V is TRBV6-2 or TRBV6-3; D gene unclear. CDR3 length: 15 residues. Per germline, CDR1 MNHEY and CDR2 SVGEGT. The CDR3 region has the DNA TGTGCCAGCTCACCAGTACGAAAAGGGCCCTACGAGCTGTACTTC. This sequence encodes CASSPVRKGPYELYF.

This clonotype was counted many times. The chain joins TRBV13 to TRBJ2-5, with D possibly matching TRBD1 (5 bases). Germline lookup yields CDR1 PRHDT and CDR2 FYEKMQ (reference sequence). This CDR3 contains 14 residues. V was trimmed by 5 bases and J by 3 bases, leaving 13 bases between them. The CDR3 region is CASSRRQGKETQYF. Here the CDR3 DNA reads TGTGCCAGCAGCCGACGCCAGGGTAAAGAGACCCAGTACTTC.

The V call is TRBV25-1, the J call TRBJ1-2; D may be TRBD1 (5 bases). From germline, CDR1 is MGHDK and CDR2 SYGVNS. Trimming pared 9 bases from V and 4 bases from J, leaving 15 bases between. This CDR3 has 13 residues. As DNA, the CDR3 is TGTGCCAGTAGGGAAGACAGTTCCTATGGCTACACCTTC. It encodes CASREDSSYGYTF.

Note on this clonotype: The junction shows a germline mismatch at one end, possibly a read error. This chain joins TRBV11-2 and TRBJ2-7, with 7 bases identical to TRBD2. Germline V CDR1 and CDR2: SGHAT, FQNNGV. The CDR3 totals 15 residues. The CDR3 spells CTSSSGLGSSYEQYF. Here the CDR3 DNA reads TGTACCAGCAGCAGTGGACTAGGATCATCCTACGAGCAGTACTTC.

The V call is TRBV12-3 or TRBV12-4, the J call TRBJ2-1; TRBD1 might be the D (6 bases). V lost 9 bases and J lost 10, with 19 bases in between. The CDR3 is 13 residues long. The CDR3 region is CASNLAGQFEQFF. The CDR3 DNA reads as TGTGCCAGTAATTTAGCCGGACAGTTCGAGCAGTTCTTC.

With regard to this clonotype: Because it lacks the conserved phenylalanine or tryptophan at the end, this CDR3 is likely a read error. It is unclear where the CDR3 begins or ends on the DNA, so no DNA is shown, and the CDR3 is as TCRdb lists it. CDR3 loop: CASSLGAGPYNEQSL. The rearrangement joins TRBV5-4 to TRBJ2-1; whether TRBD2, the table's D call, matches the DNA was not checked. The CDR3 extends over 15 residues, inclusive of both ends. From germline, CDR1 is SGHNT and CDR2 YYREEE (reference sequence).